This T cell receptor (beta chain) was captured by sequencing in a study of T-cell reconstitution after alpha-beta-depleted transplantation in children. This CDR3 has 13 residues. Germline loops: CDR1 MGHDK, CDR2 SYGVNS. Trimming removed 4 bases at V and 3 bases at J, with 9 bases between. The table lists this clonotype with many counts. Unique molecular identifiers tagged the TCRbeta library. MiXCR was run by TCRdb on the PCR reads, yielding one entry per CDR3 protein. The sample has fewer than 750,000 distinct CDR3 sequences, 20% to 25% seen once. The source of this sequence is a boy under two years old who had a stem cell transplant for acute myeloid leukemia, so the T cells may come from the graft donor. The chain joins TRBV25-1 to TRBJ2-5; unclear D gene. The sample here was PBMCs, mostly from graft donor cells, taken 360 days after TCRalphabeta/CD19-depleted stem cell transplant. CDR3 bases: TGTGCCAGCAGTGGCAGATTCGAAGAGACCCAGTACTTC. This translates into CASSGRFEETQYF.